The 2 T cell receptor beta chains reported below all come from one sample, sequenced in a study of technical replicates of blood from a few donors. Clones were read by immunoSEQ multiplex PCR, and TCRdb kept only the in-frame ones, dropping some. Among about 60,000 clones listed, over 75% were seen once. The sample comprised PBMCs. The source is a human donor in good health. Some clones in this sample may be carry-over from other donors' samples.

The CDR3 reads CASSDETEGEKLFF. Here the CDR3 DNA reads TGTGCCAGCAGCGACGAGACAGAAGGTGAAAAACTGTTTTTT. The rearrangement uses TRBV5-6 and TRBJ1-4, with D tentatively TRBD1 (5 bases). Trimming stripped 4 bases from V and 7 bases from J, with 14 bases between. Germline CDR1 and CDR2: SGHDT and YYEEEE. The CDR3 covers 14 residues.

This clone was seen a single time. This chain links TRBV7-9 with TRBJ1-6, with 8 bases lining up with TRBD1. V dropped 3 bases and J dropped 11; count of bases not matched to a gene: 9. The CDR3 loop spans 15 amino acids. CDR1 and CDR2 from the germline V gene are SEHNR and FQNEAQ (reference sequence). The CDR3 coding sequence is TGTGCCAGCAGCTTCCGCGACAGGGGTTCAGCACCCCTCCACTTT. Its protein is CASSFRDRGSAPLHF.